The 16 T cell receptor beta chains given below trace back to one sample, sequenced in a study of T cells in Graves' hyperthyroidism and ophthalmopathy. Researchers took RNA transcripts and amplified the TCR beta CDR3 regions from them. HTBI primers were used for first-round RT-PCR of the TCR CDR3. MiXCR was run by TCRdb on the multiplex PCR reads, yielding one entry per CDR3 protein. The sample holds 550,000 to 600,000 distinct CDR3 sequences, over 15% seen once. What was sequenced was blood. The receptors originated from a young woman with Graves' hyperthyroidism.

This clonotype has at least ten counts. The chain is built from TRBV30 and TRBJ1-2, with D unclear. V was trimmed by 5 bases and J by 7 bases, leaving 11 bases between them. The CDR3 extends over 11 amino acids. CDR1 GTSNPN and CDR2 SVGIG come from the germline V gene (reference sequence). The CDR3 loop is CAWQKEGGYTF. Here the CDR3 DNA reads TGTGCCTGGCAAAAGGAGGGTGGCTACACCTTC.

Many counts were recorded for this clonotype. The chain carries TRBV7-9 and TRBJ2-7, with a weak D call TRBD2 (5 bases). CDR1 is SEHNR, CDR2 FQNEAQ, per germline (reference sequence). Trimming stripped 3 bases from V and 3 bases from J, with 6 bases between. The CDR3 consists of 12 residues. CDR3: CASSFAGYEQYF. The CDR3 DNA is TGTGCCAGCAGCTTCGCGGGCTACGAGCAGTACTTC.

This clonotype has ten or more counts. The J gene is TRBJ1-5, the V gene TRBV18; TRBD1 aligns across 9 bases. Germline CDR1 is KGHSH and CDR2 is LQKENI. The CDR3 length is 15 residues. Trimming cost V 2 bases and J 6 bases; bases outside gene matches: 5. The CDR3 DNA sequence: TGTGCCAGCTCACCAGAGGGGACAGGGAGTCAGCCCCAGCATTTT. Its translation is CASSPEGTGSQPQHF.

The chain is built from TRBV7-2 and TRBJ1-5, with D possibly matching TRBD1 (5 bases). V gave up 1 base and J gave up 6 bases, with 16 bases separating them. Germline assignment: CDR1 SGHTA and CDR2 FQGNSA. This CDR3 has 16 residues. The CDR3 here is CASSLGLRDSSQPQHF. CDR3 nucleotide sequence: TGTGCCAGCAGCTTAGGGCTCAGGGATTCCAGTCAGCCCCAGCATTTT.

This clonotype was counted ten times or more. The CDR3 spells CASALTGGSYEQYF. The CDR3 bases are TGTGCCAGCGCCCTGACAGGGGGCTCCTACGAGCAGTACTTC. The chain employs TRBV28 and TRBJ2-7, with TRBD1 identical over 9 bases. Germline trimming cut 8 bases from V and 0 bases from J; bases unmatched to any gene: 5. Per germline, CDR1 MDHEN and CDR2 SYDVKM. CDR3 length: 14 amino acids. The entire variable domain, with the rest obtained from reference TRBV28 and TRBJ2-7, is as follows: DVKVTQSSRYLVKRTGEKVFLECVQDMDHENMFWYRQDPGLGLRLIYFSYDVKMKEKGDIPEGYSVSREKKERFSLILESASTNQTSMYLCASALTGGSYEQYFGPGTRLTVT.

This clonotype was found a few times. V is TRBV6-6 and J is TRBJ2-5; 10 bases map to TRBD2. Germline CDR1 is MNHNY and CDR2 is SVGAGI (reference sequence). This CDR3 is built from 16 residues. The J segment lost 2 bases and the V segment lost 1 base, leaving 4 bases of the junction unmatched. CDR3: CASSYLTSGDQETQYF. DNA for the CDR3: TGTGCCAGCAGTTACTTAACTAGCGGGGATCAAGAGACCCAGTACTTC.

The V gene is TRBV12-3 or TRBV12-4, the J gene TRBJ2-1, with 11 nucleotides matching TRBD1. J gave up 6 bases and V 5 bases, and 9 bases lay outside the gene matches. The CDR3 contains 16 residues. The CDR3: CASSPLGTGGINEQFF. Here the CDR3 DNA reads TGTGCCAGCAGTCCTCTTGGGACAGGGGGGATCAATGAGCAGTTCTTC.

The genes are TRBV19 and TRBJ2-4; 9 positions agree with TRBD1. The CDR3 has 17 residues. With V trimmed by 5 bases and J by 0 bases, 8 bases remained unmatched. Germline assignment: CDR1 LNHDA and CDR2 SQIVND (reference sequence). CDR3 nucleotide sequence: TGTGCCAGTAGTTTTTCCTCGGGACAGGGAGCCAAAAACATTCAGTACTTC. Encoded protein: CASSFSSGQGAKNIQYF.

As for this clonotype: The junction shows a germline mismatch at one end, possibly a read error. J is TRBJ2-3 and V is TRBV14, with 9 bases lining up with TRBD2. Looked up from germline, CDR1 is SGHDN and CDR2 is FVKESK. This CDR3 has 19 amino acids. As DNA, the CDR3 is TGTGCCAGCAGCCAAGACGAGTCAGCGGGGGGTTTCAGCACAGATACTCAGTATTTT. Translating it yields CASSQDESAGGFSTDTQYF. The full variable domain, with the rest looked up from reference TRBV14 and TRBJ2-3, is EAGVTQFPSHSVIEKGQTVTLRCDPISGHDNLYWYRRVMGKEIKFLLHFVKESKQDESGMPNNRFLAERTGGTYSTLKVQPAELEDSGVYFCASSQDESAGGFSTDTQYFGPGTRLTVL.

This clonotype was detected a few times. CDR3 amino acids: CASSVTGTSGSYNEQFF. CDR3 nucleotide sequence: TGCGCCAGCAGCGTAACCGGGACTAGCGGCTCCTACAATGAGCAGTTCTTC. The rearrangement links TRBV5-1 to TRBJ2-1, with 11 bases matching TRBD2. The germline V gene encodes CDR1 SGHRS and CDR2 YFSETQ. The CDR3 runs 17 residues. Trimming removed 4 bases from V and 0 bases from J; junction bases left unmatched: 6.

This clonotype showed up many times. The chain is built from TRBV2 and TRBJ1-4, with 9 bases lining up with TRBD1. The junction had 4 bases not matched to a gene; V was cut back by 6 bases and J by 8 bases. The CDR3 is made up of 13 amino acids. Germline CDR1 is SNHLY and CDR2 is FYNNEI. CDR3 loop: CASSRDREEKLFF. In DNA form, the CDR3 reads TGTGCCAGCAGCCGGGACAGGGAAGAAAAACTGTTTTTT. The entire variable domain, with the rest obtained from reference TRBV2 and TRBJ1-4, is as follows: EPEVTQTPSHQVTQMGQEVILRCVPISNHLYFYWYRQILGQKVEFLVSFYNNEISEKSEIFDDQFSVERPDGSNFTLKIRSTKLEDSAMYFCASSRDREEKLFFGSGTQLSVL.

The chain carries TRBV4-2 and TRBJ2-2, with 7 bases lining up with TRBD2. This CDR3 spans 16 amino acids. V shed 1 base, J shed 4 bases, and the junction held 6 bases outside the gene matches. Germline-derived CDR1 and CDR2 are LGHNA and YNFKEQ. CDR3 nucleotides: TGTGCCAGCAGCCAAGTGAGCGGGATGATCACCGGGGAGCTGTTTTTT. Protein: CASSQVSGMITGELFF.

There are many counts of this clonotype. V is TRBV27 and J is TRBJ1-2, with TRBD1 as a possible D gene (5 bases). Germline V lookup: CDR1 MNHEY, CDR2 SMNVEV (reference sequence). The CDR3 contains 13 residues. Trimming pared 6 bases from V and 7 bases from J, leaving 15 bases between. The DNA of the CDR3 is TGTGCCAGCAGACAACCACTGGGGGGTGGCTACACCTTC. Amino acid sequence: CASRQPLGGGYTF.

This clonotype showed up many times. The DNA of the CDR3 is TGTGCCAGCAGCACACAGAGAACACAAGAGACCCAGTACTTC. Its protein is CASSTQRTQETQYF. This chain links TRBV11-1 with TRBJ2-5; no reliable D call. CDR1 is SGHAT, CDR2 FQDESV, per germline (reference sequence). There are 14 residues in the CDR3. V was clipped by 5 bases and J by 2 bases, with 12 bases between them.

In its sample, this clonotype was seen a few times. Sequence at one end of the junction differs from germline and may be a read error. The chain links TRBV11-2 to TRBJ2-2, with TRBD1 matching over 7 bases. This CDR3 spans 18 amino acids. CDR1 and CDR2 from the germline V gene are SGHAT and FQNNGV. CDR3 in amino acids: CASSWGKLGQTNAGELFF. CDR3 nucleotides: TGTGCCAGCAGCTGGGGTAAACTGGGACAGACGAACGCCGGGGAGCTGTTTTTT.

This clonotype has at least ten counts. The rearrangement joins TRBV20-1 to TRBJ2-1; 8 bases are a match to TRBD2. The J segment lost 9 bases and the V segment lost 8 bases, leaving 12 bases of the junction unmatched. The CDR3 runs to 13 residues. Germline lookup yields CDR1 DFQATT and CDR2 SNEGSKA (reference sequence). The CDR3 here is CSTWGGGNAEQFF. For the CDR3, the DNA is TGCAGTACGTGGGGCGGGGGGAATGCTGAGCAGTTCTTC.